This is a list of T cell receptor beta chains from one sample in a study of T cell changes during pregnancy in multiple sclerosis. The method was immunoSEQ multiplex PCR; TCRdb's version includes in-frame clones alone and lacks a portion of them. The table lists over 80,000 clones, just under 95% of them singletons. Sequenced here: peripheral blood, sampled in the third trimester of pregnancy. These TCRs come from a female donor in good health, enrolled as a control in a pregnancy study. Both conserved end residues are part of each CDR3. A D gene is named only where the DNA matches it firmly. Size is stated for part of the rows, as once, few or many counts, or as a class when the clone is expanded.

clone size: NA
V gene: TRBV5-1
D gene: NA
J gene: TRBJ2-5
CDR3 DNA: TGCGCCAGCAGCTTGGAACTCCAAGAGACCCAGTACTTC
CDR3 protein: CASSLELQETQYF

clone size: NA
V gene: TRBV10-3
D gene: TRBD1
J gene: TRBJ2-1
CDR3 DNA: TGTGCCATCAGCCTTACGGGACAGGGGCTTACAGGGAATGAGCAGTTCTTC
CDR3 protein: CAISLTGQGLTGNEQFF

clone size: NA
V gene: TRBV2
D gene: NA
J gene: TRBJ2-2
CDR3 DNA: TGTGCCAGCAGTGAACCGAGAAGGAGCACCGGGGAGCTGTTTTTT
CDR3 protein: CASSEPRRSTGELFF

clone size: few
V gene: TRBV4-2
D gene: TRBD1
J gene: TRBJ1-5
CDR3 DNA: TGTGCCAGCAGCCAAGGGGGGACAGAGGTCAATCAGCCCCAGCATTTT
CDR3 protein: CASSQGGTEVNQPQHF

clone size: NA
V gene: TRBV5-5
D gene: TRBD2
J gene: TRBJ2-3
CDR3 DNA: TGTGCCAGCAGCGGTGGGGGGGTCAGTCCCACAGATACGCAGTATTTT
CDR3 protein: CASSGGGVSPTDTQYF

clone size: once
V gene: TRBV19
D gene: NA
J gene: TRBJ1-5
CDR3 DNA: TGTGCCAGTAGTTGGCCCAGCGGGCAGCCCCAGCATTTT
CDR3 protein: CASSWPSGQPQHF

clone size: NA
V gene: TRBV28
D gene: NA
J gene: TRBJ2-1
CDR3 DNA: TGTGCCAGCCAGGGGAATGAGCAGTTCTTC
CDR3 protein: CASQGNEQFF

clone size: NA
V gene: TRBV28
D gene: NA
J gene: TRBJ1-4
CDR3 DNA: TGTGCCAGCAGCAGGGAATATAATGAAAAACTGTTTTTT
CDR3 protein: CASSREYNEKLFF

clone size: NA
V gene: TRBV5-6
D gene: TRBD1
J gene: TRBJ1-1
CDR3 DNA: TGTGCCAGCAGCTTGGACAGGGGGAAGAAAACTGAAGCTTTCTTT
CDR3 protein: CASSLDRGKKTEAFF

clone size: NA
V gene: TRBV6-1
D gene: TRBD2
J gene: TRBJ2-7
CDR3 DNA: TGTGCCAGCAGTGACGGACTAGCCCCCGGGTACGAGCAGTACTTC
CDR3 protein: CASSDGLAPGYEQYF

clone size: NA
V gene: TRBV2
D gene: NA
J gene: TRBJ2-5
CDR3 DNA: TGTGCCTGCGCCCGGGACTTGAAGACCCAGTACTTC
CDR3 protein: CACARDLKTQYF

clone size: once
V gene: TRBV23-1
D gene: TRBD1
J gene: TRBJ2-7
CDR3 DNA: TGCGCCAGCAGTCGCGGGACAGGGAGCTACGAGCAGTACTTC
CDR3 protein: CASSRGTGSYEQYF

clone size: NA
V gene: TRBV7-5
D gene: NA
J gene: TRBJ2-7
CDR3 DNA: TGTGCCAGCAGCTTCGGGTTCGAGCAGTACTTC
CDR3 protein: CASSFGFEQYF

clone size: NA
V gene: TRBV5-6
D gene: NA
J gene: TRBJ2-7
CDR3 DNA: TGTGCCAGCAGCTTGGCGGGACATCCTTCCTACGAGCAGTACTTC
CDR3 protein: CASSLAGHPSYEQYF

clone size: NA
V gene: TRBV9
D gene: NA
J gene: TRBJ1-1
CDR3 DNA: TGTGCCAGCAGCATCACAGGGACCGACTTCACTGAAGCTTTCTTT
CDR3 protein: CASSITGTDFTEAFF

clone size: NA
V gene: TRBV28
D gene: TRBD1
J gene: TRBJ2-7
CDR3 DNA: TGTGCCAGCAGTCCTACAGGGGACGAGCAGTACTTC
CDR3 protein: CASSPTGDEQYF

clone size: NA
V gene: TRBV28
D gene: TRBD2
J gene: TRBJ2-7
CDR3 DNA: TGTGCCAGCAGTTTACTTAACGGGGGGAACTACGAGCAGTACTTC
CDR3 protein: CASSLLNGGNYEQYF

clone size: NA
V gene: TRBV6-1
D gene: TRBD2
J gene: TRBJ2-1
CDR3 DNA: TGTGCCAGCACGGTCCTAGCGGGAGATTACGGTGAGCAGTTCTTC
CDR3 protein: CASTVLAGDYGEQFF